Below, 6 T cell receptor beta chains from the same sample are listed, as sequenced in a study of T cell responses to AZD1222 COVID-19 vaccine. The method was immunoSEQ multiplex PCR; TCRdb's version includes in-frame clones alone and lacks a portion of them. The data show roughly 120,000 clones, about nine tenths seen once. The sequences come from peripheral blood, collected on day 0 of MenACWY control vaccination. Receptor source: an adult in good health.

The CDR3 region is CASSLVAGTTYEQYF. DNA of the CDR3: TGCGCCAGCAGCTTGGTAGCGGGAACAACCTACGAGCAGTACTTC. This chain joins TRBV5-1 and TRBJ2-7; 8 bases line up with TRBD2. The CDR3 has 15 amino acids. Per germline, CDR1 SGHRS and CDR2 YFSETQ. V dropped 0 bases and J dropped 2; count of bases not matched to a gene: 4.

V usage is TRBV7-8 and J usage is TRBJ1-2, with D maybe TRBD1 (5 bases). The V end lost 5 bases, the J end lost 8 bases, and 21 bases lay between the germline ends. Germline V gene lookup returns CDR1 SGHVS and CDR2 FQNEAQ. The CDR3 consists of 15 residues. The DNA of the CDR3 is TGTGCCAGCAGCCCCTCCTCAGGGATCCGCCCCGGCTACACCTTC. Amino acid sequence: CASSPSSGIRPGYTF.

The chain recombines TRBV24-1 with TRBJ2-1; no reliable D call. Trimming stripped 9 bases from V and 5 bases from J, with 13 bases between. Germline V gene data show CDR1 as KGHDR and CDR2 as SFDVKD. This CDR3 has 13 residues. The CDR3 nucleotides read TGTGCCACCGCCCTTTCACGCGACAATGAGCAGTTCTTC. Amino acid sequence: CATALSRDNEQFF.

This chain joins TRBV11-2 and TRBJ2-7, with TRBD1 matching 8 bases. The CDR3 runs to 13 residues. The V and J ends lost 3 bases and 2 bases, in that order; junction bases with no gene match: 0. Germline CDR1 SGHAT, CDR2 FQNNGV. CDR3 DNA: TGTGCCAGCAGCTTGACAGGGGCCTACGAGCAGTACTTC. This gives the protein CASSLTGAYEQYF.

The chain carries TRBV7-9 and TRBJ1-6; TRBD1 aligns across 7 bases. The germline V gene has CDR1 SEHNR and CDR2 FQNEAQ (reference sequence). With 2 bases clipped from V and 6 bases from J, the junction kept 10 bases outside the gene matches. This CDR3 region has 17 residues. CDR3 coding DNA: TGTGCCAGCAGCTTAACGATTAACAGGGGCCTTAATTCACCCCTCCACTTT. This sequence encodes CASSLTINRGLNSPLHF.

The V call is TRBV7-2, the J call TRBJ2-5; D might be TRBD2 (6 bases). Germline CDR1 and CDR2: SGHTA and FQGNSA. The ends were cut back, 5 bases at V and 4 bases at J, with 17 bases in the middle. This CDR3 region has 15 residues. The CDR3 is CASSRGAGIPETQYF. Written as DNA, the CDR3 is TGTGCCAGCAGCCGCGGGGCGGGAATCCCAGAGACCCAGTACTTC.